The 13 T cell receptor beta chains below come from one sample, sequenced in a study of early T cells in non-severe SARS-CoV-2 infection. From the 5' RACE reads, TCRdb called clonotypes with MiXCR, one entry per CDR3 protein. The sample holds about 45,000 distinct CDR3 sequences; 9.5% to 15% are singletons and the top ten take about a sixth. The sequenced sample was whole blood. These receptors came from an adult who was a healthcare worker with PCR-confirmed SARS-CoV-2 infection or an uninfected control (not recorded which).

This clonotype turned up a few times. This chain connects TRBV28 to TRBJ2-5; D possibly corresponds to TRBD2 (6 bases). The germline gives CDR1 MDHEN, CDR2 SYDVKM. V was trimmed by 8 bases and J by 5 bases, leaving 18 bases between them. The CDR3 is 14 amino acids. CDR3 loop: CASLEGRSPETQYF. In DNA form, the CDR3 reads TGTGCCAGCCTAGAGGGGAGGTCTCCGGAGACCCAGTACTTC.

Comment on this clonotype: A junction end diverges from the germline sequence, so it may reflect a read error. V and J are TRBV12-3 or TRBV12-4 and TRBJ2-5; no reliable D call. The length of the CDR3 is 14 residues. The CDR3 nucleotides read TGTACCAGCAGTTTGAGTTCATATCGGGAGACCCAGTACTTC. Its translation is CTSSLSSYRETQYF.

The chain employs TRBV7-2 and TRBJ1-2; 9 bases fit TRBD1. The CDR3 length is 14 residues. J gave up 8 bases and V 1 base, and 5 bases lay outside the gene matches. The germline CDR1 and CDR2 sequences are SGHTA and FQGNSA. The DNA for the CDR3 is TGTGCCAGCAGCTTAGGTGGGACAGGGAAAGGCTACACCTTC. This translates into CASSLGGTGKGYTF.

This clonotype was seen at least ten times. The CDR3 reads CASSLRQGSQETQYF. The DNA of the CDR3 is TGTGCCAGCAGCTTACGACAGGGGAGCCAAGAGACCCAGTACTTC. This rearrangement joins TRBV7-2 to TRBJ2-5, with TRBD1 matching 8 bases. CDR3 length: 15 residues. Germline CDR1 SGHTA, CDR2 FQGNSA. J lost 1 base, V lost 2 bases, and 3 bases had no gene match.

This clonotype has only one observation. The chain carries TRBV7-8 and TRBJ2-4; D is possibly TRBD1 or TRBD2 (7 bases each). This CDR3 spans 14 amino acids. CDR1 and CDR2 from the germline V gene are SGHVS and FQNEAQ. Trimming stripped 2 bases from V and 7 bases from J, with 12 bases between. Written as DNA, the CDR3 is TGTGCCAGCAGCTTAACCAGGGGGGGGAACATTCAGTACTTC. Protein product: CASSLTRGGNIQYF.

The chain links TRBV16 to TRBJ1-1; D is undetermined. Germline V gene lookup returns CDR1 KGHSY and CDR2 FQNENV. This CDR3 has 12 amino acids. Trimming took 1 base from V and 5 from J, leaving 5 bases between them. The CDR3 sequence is CASSQYITEAFF. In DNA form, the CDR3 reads TGTGCCAGCAGCCAATACATTACTGAAGCTTTCTTT.

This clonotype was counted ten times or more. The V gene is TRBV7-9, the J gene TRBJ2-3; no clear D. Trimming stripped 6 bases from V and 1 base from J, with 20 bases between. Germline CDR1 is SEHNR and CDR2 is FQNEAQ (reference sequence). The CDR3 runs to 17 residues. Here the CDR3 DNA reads TGTGCCAGCAGGCCCAGGTGGTCTCGGTTGGGCACAGATACGCAGTATTTT. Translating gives CASRPRWSRLGTDTQYF.

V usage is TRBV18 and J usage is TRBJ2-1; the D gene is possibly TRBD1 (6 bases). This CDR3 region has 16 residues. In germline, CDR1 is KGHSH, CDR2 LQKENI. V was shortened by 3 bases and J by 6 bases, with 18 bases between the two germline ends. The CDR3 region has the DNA TGTGCCAGCTCACCTCCTGACAGGTCTGGGGCCAATGAGCAGTTCTTC. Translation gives CASSPPDRSGANEQFF.

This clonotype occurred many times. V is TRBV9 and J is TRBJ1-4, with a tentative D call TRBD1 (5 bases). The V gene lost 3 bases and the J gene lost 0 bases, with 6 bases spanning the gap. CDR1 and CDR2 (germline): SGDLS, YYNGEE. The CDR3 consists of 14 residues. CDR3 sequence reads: CASSATATNEKLFF. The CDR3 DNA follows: TGTGCCAGCAGCGCGACAGCAACTAATGAAAAACTGTTTTTT.

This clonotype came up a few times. CDR3 in amino acids: CASRGGRGEKLFF. The CDR3 nucleotides read TGCGCCAGTCGGGGAGGACGTGGTGAAAAACTGTTTTTT. The J gene is TRBJ1-4, the V gene TRBV4-1; no firm D call. CDR1 and CDR2 (germline): MGHRA, YSYEKL. Between the trimmed V and J ends, which lost 9 bases and 7 bases, there was a span of 15 bases. The CDR3 extends over 13 amino acids.

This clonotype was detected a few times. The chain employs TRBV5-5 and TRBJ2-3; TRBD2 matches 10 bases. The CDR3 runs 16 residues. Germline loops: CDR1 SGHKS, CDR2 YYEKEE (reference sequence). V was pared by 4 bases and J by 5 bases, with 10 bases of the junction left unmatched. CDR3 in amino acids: CASSLTGTSVRDTQYF. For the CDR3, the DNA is TGTGCCAGCAGCCTGACCGGGACTAGCGTCAGAGATACGCAGTATTTT.

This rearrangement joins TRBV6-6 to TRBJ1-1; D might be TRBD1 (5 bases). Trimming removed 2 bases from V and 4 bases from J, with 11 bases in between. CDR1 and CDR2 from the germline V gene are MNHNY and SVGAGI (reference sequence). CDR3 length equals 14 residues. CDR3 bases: TGTGCCAGCAGTTACGGAGACAGCGTCACTGAAGCTTTCTTT. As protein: CASSYGDSVTEAFF.

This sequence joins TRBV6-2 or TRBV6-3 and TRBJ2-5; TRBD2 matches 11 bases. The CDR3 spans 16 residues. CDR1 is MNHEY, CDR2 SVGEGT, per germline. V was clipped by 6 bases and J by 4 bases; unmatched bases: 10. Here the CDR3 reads CASSRPTSGGAETQYF. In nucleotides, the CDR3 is TGTGCCAGCAGCCGTCCCACTAGCGGGGGCGCAGAGACCCAGTACTTC.